This TCR beta chain was sequenced during a study of blood T cell repertoires in COVID-19 (TCRdb year 2020). Broadly, across the study: Collaborator samples came from the United States, Italy and Spain and covered acute and convalescent phases of COVID-19. The prospective study material was composed of cDNA or gDNA derived from T cells, B-cell-depleted T cells, or PBMCs. Subjects who had been exposed to COVID-19, were actively infected with it, or had recovered from it provided the deeply sampled blood TCRbeta repertoires that made up the dataset. The repertoires were released in a freely available public database meant as a resource for research on the immune response to SARS-CoV-2. The samples were drawn from two sources: the first 160 participants of the ongoing ImmuneRACE study, and 1,254 subjects contributed by 6 global collaborators. Nearly every sample came with metadata listing a de-identified subject ID, COVID-19 status, age in years and sex. Where available, HLA class I and class II types were obtained from metadata supplied by the sample provider rather than from assay-based typing. Study-wide conclusions, independent of this receptor: How much clinical and demographic metadata was included differed by source and by participant, and the metadata was provided uncurated.

Participants in the prospective study were enrolled through a virtual design, were aged about 18 to 89 years, and lived in 20 to 30 United States geographic areas. In the prospective study, participants were assigned to cohorts based on the clinical history participants reported in a screening survey and a study questionnaire. Recovered participants in ImmuneRACE Cohort 3 were defined as having two consecutive negative NP/OP PCR tests, clearance from a healthcare professional, or resolution of symptoms. In the prospective study, whole blood, serum and a nasopharyngeal or oropharyngeal swab were collected from each participant by mobile phlebotomists. Over an approximately 2-month period, participants in the prospective study had the option of providing additional blood draws and questionnaires. Before DNA extraction, blood samples from the prospective study were shipped at room temperature or frozen.

On this clone: Which antigen it targets is not known. No base quality information exists; no much larger clone differs at one position.

TCRbeta CDR3 regions were amplified from genomic DNA by means of the immunoSEQ Assay, a bias-controlled multiplex PCR. As for the original processing: Nucleated cell counts per sample were estimated from amplification of reference gene primers within the assay. To quantify the absolute abundance of each unique TCRbeta CDR3 rearrangement, sequence reads were collapsed and filtered. Productive Simpson clonality was computed per sample as the square root of Simpson's diversity index over productive rearrangements. TCRdb holds this immuneACCESS table with in-frame rearrangements only. Some clones are missing; in checked studies, unresolved V genes explain under half, and the rest has no known cause. V, J and clone size derive from that table, while D and trimming were established from the DNA sequence. The sample contains approximately 350,000 clones, 75% to 90% of them found a single time. The biggest ten clones account for approximately 4.7% of the sample.

Looking up the germline V gene (reference sequence) yields CDR1 LNHDA and CDR2 SQIVND. V was cut back by 3 bases and J by 5 bases, leaving a gap of 8 bases between them. The CDR3 covers 12 residues, taking in both the cysteine and the phenylalanine. Of all the DNA, just the CDR3 is kept, 36 bases in frame from base 1. The sample comprised PBMCs or T cells enriched from blood (not recorded which). The chain uses TRBV19 and TRBJ2-7; possibly the D gene is TRBD1, per 6 matching bases. This receptor was identified in a woman aged 45-65 years who had recovered from COVID-19. The DNA sequence is as follows: TGTGCCAGTAGTATCAGGGGCCACGAGCAGTACTTC. Translated, it reads CASSIRGHEQYF.